This T cell receptor beta chain appears in the sequencing data of a study of T cells after yellow fever vaccination. In this sample, this clonotype turned up many times. Its target is unknown. Generation of TCR cDNA used 5'RACE template switching (which added a universal primer site and UMIs). A single record per CDR3 protein comes from TCRdb applying MiXCR to the 5' RACE reads. In the table there are fewer than 350,000 distinct CDR3 sequences, over 3.5% of which are singletons. Study outcomes and limitations: The appearance of a small share of clonotypes in both CD4 and CD8 compartments was observed. Reappearance after the booster was seen for most primary-vaccination clones, at 95% to 96% CD4 and about 90% CD8. A weaker but faster secondary response was observed, peaking on day 5 versus 15.

The clonotype originates from a man aged 18 to 30 who received the YFV17D yellow fever vaccine. The sequencing used PBMCs, collected 15 days after the yellow fever booster vaccination.

The CDR3 sequence is CASSLERGSDTQYF. CDR3 coding DNA: TGTGCCAGCAGCTTAGAGCGGGGTTCAGATACGCAGTATTTT. The V gene is TRBV7-2, the J gene TRBJ2-3, with 7 bases that match TRBD2. This CDR3 is 14 amino acids long. Trimming cost V 1 base and J 4 bases; bases outside gene matches: 2. CDR1 and CDR2 (germline): SGHTA, FQGNSA.